These 20 T cell receptor beta chains share one sample of origin, sequenced in a study of T cell responses to AZD1222 COVID-19 vaccine. Assay: immunoSEQ multiplex PCR; the TCRdb copy retains only in-frame clones and omits some. The sample includes 130,000 to 150,000 clones, about nine tenths of them seen just once. The sequencing used peripheral blood, collected on day 0 of AZD1222 vaccination. These receptor sequences come from an adult in good health.

A few counts support this clone. The V call is TRBV6-2 or TRBV6-3, the J call TRBJ2-1, with TRBD2 as a possible D gene (6 bases). This CDR3 is 14 amino acids long. Looked up from germline, CDR1 is MNHEY and CDR2 is SVGEGT. The V end was cut by 1 base, the J end by 9 bases, with 13 bases between. The CDR3 protein is CASSYFLARGEQFF. The CDR3 nucleotides read TGTGCCAGCAGTTACTTCCTAGCGAGGGGTGAGCAGTTCTTC.

The J gene is TRBJ1-1, the V gene TRBV12-3 or TRBV12-4; 8 bases match TRBD1. The V segment lost 5 bases and the J segment 10 bases; nucleotides outside the gene matches: 9. This CDR3 has 13 residues. CDR3: CASSPGGSVGAFF. In DNA form, the CDR3 reads TGTGCCAGCAGTCCAGGGGGCTCGGTAGGAGCTTTCTTT.

The genes are TRBV19 and TRBJ1-1; D is uncertain. Germline CDR1 is LNHDA and CDR2 is SQIVND (reference sequence). V was pared by 5 bases and J by 1 base, with 11 bases between. The CDR3 consists of 14 residues. CDR3: CASSPDTWNTEAFF. CDR3 nucleotide sequence: TGTGCCAGTAGTCCTGATACCTGGAACACTGAAGCTTTCTTT.

The CDR3 is CASSSLTGELFF. The CDR3 nucleotides read TGTGCCAGCAGCTCCCTCACCGGGGAGCTGTTTTTT. The chain is built from TRBV7-2 and TRBJ2-2, with D unclear. The CDR3 sequence is 12 residues long. The germline V gene has CDR1 SGHTA and CDR2 FQGNSA. Deletions cut 4 bases from V and 4 bases from J, with 4 bases between.

The chain employs TRBV28 and TRBJ2-7; 9 nucleotides match TRBD2. Germline CDR1 is MDHEN and CDR2 is SYDVKM. V trimming: 6 bases; J trimming: 1 base; junction bases outside the gene matches: 4. This CDR3 has 14 residues. CDR3 sequence: CASRTSGRSYEQYF. Written as DNA, the CDR3 is TGTGCCAGCAGAACTAGCGGGCGGTCCTACGAGCAGTACTTC.

This chain links TRBV12-3 or TRBV12-4 with TRBJ2-2; D is ambiguous. This CDR3 contains 11 residues. V lost 7 bases to trimming and J lost 5 bases, with 5 bases between them. For the CDR3, the DNA is TGTGCCAGCACAATAACCGGGGAGCTGTTTTTT. It is translated as CASTITGELFF.

CDR3 residues: CASSVGSRGGLGTGELFF. The CDR3 DNA is TGTGCCAGCAGCGTAGGCTCGCGGGGGGGCCTTGGCACCGGGGAGCTGTTTTTT. V is TRBV9 and J is TRBJ2-2, with TRBD2 identical over 9 bases. V shed 0 bases and J 4 bases; nucleotides not matched to a gene: 10. The germline CDR1 and CDR2 sequences are SGDLS and YYNGEE. The CDR3 sequence is 18 residues long.

The chain is built from TRBV5-8 and TRBJ1-6; D is ambiguous. There are 16 residues in the CDR3. Germline CDR1 and CDR2: SGHTS and YDEGEE. V lost 0 bases to trimming and J lost 7 bases, with 14 bases between them. The CDR3 loop reads CASSLAVGSGNSPLHF. CDR3 DNA sequence: TGTGCCAGCAGCTTGGCCGTAGGGAGTGGCAATTCACCCCTCCACTTT.

The genes are TRBV5-6 and TRBJ1-2; D call uncertain. The germline CDR1 and CDR2 sequences are SGHDT and YYEEEE. The V end was cut by 0 bases, the J end by 4 bases, with 4 bases between. The CDR3 extends over 12 amino acids. CDR3 amino acids: CASSLDSYGYTF. CDR3 in DNA: TGTGCCAGCAGCTTGGACTCCTATGGCTACACCTTC.

This chain links TRBV2 with TRBJ2-7, with D possibly being TRBD2 (5 bases). Trimming removed 6 bases at V and 5 bases at J, with 17 bases between. The CDR3 has 14 residues. Germline lookup yields CDR1 SNHLY and CDR2 FYNNEI. The CDR3 DNA reads as TGTGCCAGCAGAGCCCGGACTGGGGATGACGAGCAGTACTTC. Its protein is CASRARTGDDEQYF.

The chain links TRBV6-2 or TRBV6-3 to TRBJ1-5, with a possible D match to TRBD1 (6 bases). The CDR3 loop spans 15 amino acids. V lost 6 bases to trimming and J lost 5 bases, with 17 bases between them. From germline, CDR1 is MNHEY and CDR2 SVGEGT. The CDR3 coding sequence is TGTGCCAGCAGCAATTCAGGGGAGGGCCATCAGCCCCAGCATTTT. Amino acids: CASSNSGEGHQPQHF.

V usage is TRBV6-4 and J usage is TRBJ2-3; TRBD2 matches at 8 bases. The CDR3 is 16 residues long. V dropped 6 bases and J dropped 0; count of bases not matched to a gene: 8. Per germline, CDR1 MRHNA and CDR2 SNTAGT. The CDR3 DNA reads as TGTGCCAGCAGCCGGAGCGGGGGAGGAAGCACAGATACGCAGTATTTT. This codes for CASSRSGGGSTDTQYF.

This sequence joins TRBV6-5 and TRBJ2-5; 7 nucleotides line up with TRBD1. This CDR3 has 15 amino acids. Germline-derived CDR1 and CDR2 are MNHEY and SVGAGI. V shed 0 bases, J shed 3 bases, and the junction held 4 bases outside the gene matches. CDR3 amino acids: CASSYSKGAEETQYF. In DNA, the CDR3 is TGTGCCAGCAGTTACTCGAAGGGGGCGGAAGAGACCCAGTACTTC.

This clone was seen a handful of times. The chain recombines TRBV9 with TRBJ2-7; 11 nucleotides line up with TRBD2. After removal of 3 bases from V and 1 base from J, the junction contained 3 bases not matched to a gene. CDR3 length equals 15 residues. Germline lookup yields CDR1 SGDLS and CDR2 YYNGEE. DNA for the CDR3: TGTGCCAGCAGCGCAGGGACTAGCGGTTCCTACGAGCAGTACTTC. Its protein product is CASSAGTSGSYEQYF.

This rearrangement joins TRBV14 to TRBJ2-2; 11 nucleotides match TRBD1. CDR1 is SGHDN, CDR2 FVKESK, per germline. The CDR3 covers 16 residues. V shed 2 bases and J 6 bases; nucleotides not matched to a gene: 5. The DNA for the CDR3 is TGTGCCAGCAGCCAAATAGGACAGGGGGCAGCCGGGGAGCTGTTTTTT. Translating gives CASSQIGQGAAGELFF.

The rearrangement uses TRBV7-2 and TRBJ1-4; D possibly corresponds to TRBD1 (5 bases). CDR3 length: 15 residues. The germline V gene encodes CDR1 SGHTA and CDR2 FQGNSA. V lost 0 bases to trimming and J lost 4 bases, with 9 bases between them. The CDR3 here is CASSLAGGINEKLFF. CDR3 in DNA: TGTGCCAGCAGCTTAGCGGGGGGGATTAATGAAAAACTGTTTTTT.

The chain links TRBV2 to TRBJ2-7; D possibly matches TRBD1 or TRBD2 (7 bases each). The germline V and J ends were trimmed by 4 bases and 3 bases, with 16 bases remaining between them. This CDR3 is built from 15 residues. The V gene's germline CDR1 is SNHLY and CDR2 FYNNEI. CDR3 protein: CASSGETGRDYEQYF. CDR3 DNA: TGTGCCAGCAGTGGAGAGACAGGGAGGGACTACGAGCAGTACTTC. Filled out from reference TRBV2 and TRBJ2-7, the complete variable domain reads EPEVTQTPSHQVTQMGQEVILRCVPISNHLYFYWYRQILGQKVEFLVSFYNNEISEKSEIFDDQFSVERPDGSNFTLKIRSTKLEDSAMYFCASSGETGRDYEQYFGPGTRLTVT.

The CDR3 region has the DNA TGTGCCTGGAGTCCCTCAGGGGGCAAGAACTATGGCTACACCTTC. Amino acid sequence: CAWSPSGGKNYGYTF. The chain has TRBV30 and TRBJ1-2, with 8 bases lining up with TRBD1. After removal of 2 bases from V and 2 bases from J, the junction contained 7 bases not matched to a gene. The CDR3 consists of 15 residues. CDR1 and CDR2 (germline): GTSNPN, SVGIG (reference sequence).

This clone was counted between two and nine times. The chain carries TRBV11-3 and TRBJ2-7, with unresolved D. V was trimmed by 4 bases and J by 4 bases, leaving 11 bases between them. Germline V CDR1 and CDR2: SGHNT, YENEEA. The CDR3 is 13 residues long. The CDR3 DNA sequence: TGTGCCAGCAGCTCCTTCCTCACGTACGAGCAGTACTTC. Protein: CASSSFLTYEQYF.

The CDR3 spells CASSSAKWSDTQYF. CDR3 sequence (DNA): TGTGCCAGCAGCTCAGCAAAGTGGTCAGATACGCAGTATTTT. The J gene is TRBJ2-3, the V gene TRBV11-2; unclear D gene. Trimming took off 4 bases at V and 4 bases at J, with 12 bases between the two ends. The CDR3 contains 14 residues. Germline CDR1 SGHAT, CDR2 FQNNGV.